The T cell receptor (beta chain) under discussion was sequenced for a study of blood T cell repertoires in COVID-19. Method: immunoSEQ multiplex PCR; TCRdb's copy keeps in-frame clones and lacks some. In the table there are 250,000 to 350,000 clones, about 92% of which are singletons. This clone appeared once. CDR3 size: 13 residues. The material sequenced was PBMCs or T cells enriched from blood (not recorded which). The chain is built from TRBV21-1 and TRBJ2-7; whether TRBD2, the table's D call, matches the DNA was not checked. TRBV21-1 is termed a pseudogene. The receptor was derived from a woman under 40 who had recovered from COVID-19. Here the CDR3 reads CASGTSEVYEQYF. CDR3 DNA: TGTGCCAGCGGAACTAGCGAGGTCTACGAGCAGTACTTC.